A single sample is the source of the 23 T cell receptor beta chains below, sequenced in a study of blood T cell repertoires in COVID-19. Data came from immunoSEQ multiplex PCR; TCRdb stores just in-frame clones and leaves some out. The sample lists under 100,000 clones, more than 65% occurring once. Input material: peripheral blood. These receptor sequences come from a man older than 75 with active or convalescent COVID-19.

The rearrangement uses TRBV2 and TRBJ1-6, with 7 bases that match TRBD1. Germline CDR1 SNHLY, CDR2 FYNNEI. This CDR3 contains 15 residues. V trimming: 6 bases; J trimming: 6 bases; junction bases outside the gene matches: 8. CDR3: CASRGGDRVNSPLHF. Written as DNA, the CDR3 is TGTGCCAGCAGGGGGGGAGACAGGGTTAATTCACCCCTCCACTTT.

This chain links TRBV29-1 with TRBJ1-1, with TRBD1 identical over 9 bases. J gave up 5 bases and V 5 bases, and 6 bases lay outside the gene matches. Germline lookup yields CDR1 SQVTM and CDR2 ANQGSEA. The CDR3 totals 13 residues. CDR3 sequence reads: CSVTETGGTEAFF. CDR3 nucleotide sequence: TGCAGCGTTACCGAGACAGGGGGAACTGAAGCTTTCTTT.

This chain joins TRBV11-2 and TRBJ2-1; D is possibly TRBD2 (6 bases). V gave up 5 bases and J gave up 9 bases, with 20 bases separating them. This CDR3 is built from 15 residues. Germline V gene lookup returns CDR1 SGHAT and CDR2 FQNNGV. CDR3 bases: TGTGCCAGCAGCCGCATGGCGGGGTATTCGGGTGAGCAGTTCTTC. This codes for CASSRMAGYSGEQFF.

This clone has only a few counts. The chain links TRBV15 to TRBJ1-4; D possibly corresponds to TRBD1 (5 bases). The germline V gene has CDR1 LNHNV and CDR2 YYDKDF (reference sequence). The length of the CDR3 is 15 residues. Trimming shortened V by 6 bases and J by 0 bases, and 11 bases separated the two germline ends. CDR3 loop: CATRGRGSTNEKLFF. The CDR3 nucleotides are TGTGCCACCAGGGGTAGGGGATCAACTAATGAAAAACTGTTTTTT.

This clone was found a few times. The V and J genes are TRBV6-5 and TRBJ1-5, with D unclear. The CDR3 consists of 16 residues. V shed 2 bases and J shed 7 bases, with 18 bases lying between them. Looked up from germline, CDR1 is MNHEY and CDR2 is SVGAGI. The chain's CDR3 is CASSYTLPRPGQPQHF. The CDR3 DNA sequence: TGTGCCAGCAGTTACACCCTACCTCGGCCGGGGCAGCCCCAGCATTTT.

The V call is TRBV7-8, the J call TRBJ1-2; tentatively, D is TRBD1 (5 bases). There are 15 residues in the CDR3. V gave up 8 bases and J gave up 4 bases, with 20 bases separating them. Germline CDR1 reads SGHVS; CDR2 reads FQNEAQ. Written as DNA, the CDR3 is TGTGCCAGCGGGGGGTATGAGCCCCGGGGCTATGGCTACACCTTC. This sequence encodes CASGGYEPRGYGYTF.

This chain uses TRBV9 with TRBJ1-5, with D possibly matching TRBD1 (5 bases). The CDR3 is made up of 13 amino acids. Germline assignment: CDR1 SGDLS and CDR2 YYNGEE. Between the trimmed V and J ends, which lost 4 bases and 4 bases, there was a span of 9 bases. Written as DNA, the CDR3 is TGTGCCAGCAGCCGGGAGGGGAATCAGCCCCAGCATTTT. Amino acids: CASSREGNQPQHF.

This clone turned up a few times. The genes are TRBV6-1 and TRBJ1-6, with unresolved D. V was pared by 1 base and J by 10 bases, with 14 bases between. Germline V CDR1 and CDR2: MNHNS, SASEGT. This CDR3 has 15 residues. CDR3 protein: CASSEVWGGGSPLHF. The CDR3, as DNA: TGTGCCAGCAGTGAAGTGTGGGGTGGAGGATCACCCCTCCACTTT.

This rearrangement joins TRBV12-3 or TRBV12-4 to TRBJ2-7; unclear D gene. The germline V and J ends were trimmed by 4 bases and 6 bases, with 7 bases remaining between them. This CDR3 is built from 11 residues. Written as DNA, the CDR3 is TGTGCCAGCAGTTCTGTCGGCGAGCAGTACTTC. Translating it yields CASSSVGEQYF.

The chain employs TRBV9 and TRBJ1-2; 11 bases are shared with TRBD1. Germline values: CDR1 SGDLS, CDR2 YYNGEE. This CDR3 contains 13 residues. The ends lost 7 bases at V and 7 bases at J; junction bases unmatched: 6. The CDR3 region has the DNA TGTGCCAGCCGCGGACAGGGGGCGCTTGGCTACACCTTC. It specifies CASRGQGALGYTF.

The gene calls are TRBV7-9 and TRBJ1-5; the match to TRBD1 covers 11 bases. The CDR3 covers 15 residues. Germline V gene data show CDR1 as SEHNR and CDR2 as FQNEAQ (reference sequence). V shed 4 bases, J shed 4 bases, and the junction held 3 bases outside the gene matches. The CDR3 nucleotides are TGTGCCAGCAGCTCGGGACAGGGGGAGAATCAGCCCCAGCATTTT. Its translation is CASSSGQGENQPQHF.

This clone was found once. The chain recombines TRBV19 with TRBJ1-1; weak D call: TRBD1 (5 bases). The CDR3 spans 15 residues. V was clipped by 3 bases and J by 1 base, with 12 bases between them. Per the germline V gene, CDR1 is LNHDA and CDR2 is SQIVND (reference sequence). The CDR3 sequence is CASSIPGGKNTEAFF. The CDR3 bases are TGTGCCAGTAGTATCCCCGGGGGAAAGAACACTGAAGCTTTCTTT.

On this clone: The sample has other DNA sequences that encode this CDR3 too. The chain links TRBV18 to TRBJ1-1; 8 bases are a match to TRBD1. The germline CDR1 and CDR2 sequences are KGHSH and LQKENI. V shed 2 bases, J shed 4 bases, and the junction held 0 bases outside the gene matches. CDR3 length: 13 residues. CDR3 nucleotides: TGTGCCAGCTCACCAGGACAGGGCACTGAAGCTTTCTTT. This sequence encodes CASSPGQGTEAFF.

The V call is TRBV19, the J call TRBJ1-5, with D possibly being TRBD1 (6 bases). CDR1 and CDR2 from the germline V gene are LNHDA and SQIVND (reference sequence). This CDR3 has 13 amino acids. V was clipped by 5 bases and J by 6 bases, with 11 bases between them. The CDR3 region has the DNA TGTGCCAGTAGTCCATCAGGGGTTCAGCCCCAGCATTTT. This codes for CASSPSGVQPQHF.

This chain connects TRBV18 to TRBJ1-5; 7 bases line up with TRBD1. CDR1 KGHSH and CDR2 LQKENI come from the germline V gene. The CDR3 is 15 residues long. V trimming: 4 bases; J trimming: 1 base; junction bases outside the gene matches: 4. The DNA for the CDR3 is TGTGCCAGCTCACTTGACAGGGCGAGCAATCAGCCCCAGCATTTT. This encodes CASSLDRASNQPQHF.

The genes are TRBV7-2 and TRBJ1-4; D may be TRBD1 (5 bases). CDR1 is SGHTA, CDR2 FQGNSA, per germline. The CDR3 extends over 17 amino acids. V lost 1 base and J 7 bases, leaving 19 bases between the germline ends. The CDR3 nucleotides read TGTGCCAGCAGCTTAGGACCCCCCCAGGGTTATGGTGAAAAACTGTTTTTT. Amino acids: CASSLGPPQGYGEKLFF.

A few counts support this clone. The chain recombines TRBV10-3 with TRBJ2-7; 7 bases are a match to TRBD1. Looked up from germline, CDR1 is ENHRY and CDR2 is SYGVKD. The CDR3 has 15 amino acids. Trimming at V came to 4 bases and at J to 1 base, leaving 7 bases not matched to a gene. CDR3 DNA sequence: TGTGCCATCAGTGCGCCAGGGGGAAGGTCCTACGAGCAGTACTTC. Protein: CAISAPGGRSYEQYF.

The gene calls are TRBV6-5 and TRBJ2-5; D remains ambiguous. Germline-derived CDR1 and CDR2 are MNHEY and SVGAGI. Trimming removed 1 base at V and 2 bases at J, with 8 bases between. The CDR3 totals 14 residues. The DNA of the CDR3 is TGTGCCAGCAGTTACTACGGGTCTCAAGAGACCCAGTACTTC. It is translated as CASSYYGSQETQYF.

V usage is TRBV2 and J usage is TRBJ2-7, with D tentatively TRBD1 (5 bases). The CDR3 extends over 13 amino acids. Trimming shortened V by 7 bases and J by 2 bases, and 12 bases separated the two germline ends. Germline CDR1 SNHLY, CDR2 FYNNEI. The CDR3 DNA follows: TGTGCCAGCATAGAGGACACCCCCTACGAGCAGTACTTC. Amino acid sequence: CASIEDTPYEQYF.

This clone occurred a few times. This chain uses TRBV7-9 with TRBJ2-1, with D tentatively TRBD2 (6 bases). Germline V CDR1 and CDR2: SEHNR, FQNEAQ (reference sequence). V lost 5 bases to trimming and J lost 12 bases, with 14 bases between them. The CDR3 totals 12 residues. CDR3 DNA: TGTGCCAGCAGCCCCGGGAGCCCCGGGCAGTTCTTC. Translating it yields CASSPGSPGQFF. Filled out from reference TRBV7-9 and TRBJ2-1, the complete variable domain reads DTGVSQNPRHKITKRGQNVTFRCDPISEHNRLYWYRQTLGQGPEFLTYFQNEAQLEKSRLLSDRFSAERPKGSFSTLEIQRTEQGDSAMYLCASSPGSPGQFFGPGTRLTVL.

The rearrangement joins TRBV6-5 to TRBJ1-2; maybe TRBD1 (6 bases). Germline CDR1 and CDR2: MNHEY and SVGAGI. The V and J ends lost 2 bases and 7 bases respectively, with 17 bases between them. This CDR3 is 15 amino acids long. The CDR3: CASSYAQGKGTGYTF. CDR3 DNA sequence: TGTGCCAGCAGTTACGCGCAGGGGAAGGGGACTGGCTACACCTTC.

The chain employs TRBV21-1 and TRBJ1-5; the table's D call, TRBD1, has no DNA check behind it. TRBV21-1 is a pseudogene segment. CDR3 length: 16 amino acids. CDR3 sequence reads: CASSQAEGASNQPQHF. The CDR3 DNA reads TGTGCCAGCAGCCAGGCGGAGGGGGCGAGCAATCAGCCCCAGCATTTT.

This clone appeared a few times. The rearrangement uses TRBV19 and TRBJ2-7; TRBD2 agrees at 11 bases. Germline CDR1 and CDR2: LNHDA and SQIVND (reference sequence). J was trimmed by 7 bases and V by 4 bases; bases with no gene match: 12. This CDR3 comprises 16 residues. Here the CDR3 reads CASSNTAGLAVKEQYF. As DNA, the CDR3 is TGTGCCAGTAGTAATACGGCGGGACTAGCGGTAAAAGAGCAGTACTTC.